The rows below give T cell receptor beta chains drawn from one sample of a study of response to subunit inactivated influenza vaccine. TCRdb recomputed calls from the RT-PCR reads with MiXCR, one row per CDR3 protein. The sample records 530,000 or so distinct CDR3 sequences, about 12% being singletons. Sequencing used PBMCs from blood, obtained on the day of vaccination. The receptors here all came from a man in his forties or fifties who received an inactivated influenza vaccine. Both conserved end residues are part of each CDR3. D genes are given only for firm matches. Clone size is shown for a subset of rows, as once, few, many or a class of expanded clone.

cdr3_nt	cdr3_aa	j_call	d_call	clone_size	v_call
TGTGCCAGCAGCAAAACAGGACAGGGTATACCTGGGGCCAACGTCCTGACTTTC	CASSKTGQGIPGANVLTF	TRBJ2-6	NA	few	TRBV21-1
TGTGCCAGCAGCAACCGGGCGGGTAGGAAACTGTTTTTT	CASSNRAGRKLFF	TRBJ1-4	NA	NA	TRBV7-9
TGTGCCAGCAGTTCGACTAGCGGAGAGACCCAGTACTTC	CASSSTSGETQYF	TRBJ2-5	TRBD2	few	TRBV7-2
TGCAGTGCTCGGACAGGGAACACCGGGGAGCTGTTTTTT	CSARTGNTGELFF	TRBJ2-2	TRBD1	NA	TRBV20-1
TGTGCCAGCAGTTTAGGAGGACAGGGGACCGAGCAGTACTTC	CASSLGGQGTEQYF	TRBJ2-7	TRBD1	NA	TRBV27
TGCAGTGCCAGGAGGTTGGGGAACACTGAAGCTTTCTTT	CSARRLGNTEAFF	TRBJ1-1	NA	NA	TRBV20-1
TGTGCCAGCAGTGAACAGACGGCTAATGAAAAACTGTTTTTT	CASSEQTANEKLFF	TRBJ1-4	NA	NA	TRBV6-1
TGTGCCAGCAGTCCACAGGGTGGTAAGCCCCAGCATTTT	CASSPQGGKPQHF	TRBJ1-5	NA	few	TRBV12-3/TRBV12-4
TGCGCCAGCAGCCTACCCACGGGGACAGTGGAGTTGGAGCAGTACTTC	CASSLPTGTVELEQYF	TRBJ2-7	TRBD1	many	TRBV5-1
TGCAGTGCTAGGCCCCCGGGACTTCTCACAGATACGCAGTATTTT	CSARPPGLLTDTQYF	TRBJ2-3	NA	NA	TRBV20-1
TGTGCCAGCAGTTACGCAGAAGCGGGGCTTAACTATGGCTACACCTTC	CASSYAEAGLNYGYTF	TRBJ1-2	NA	NA	TRBV6-5
TGTGCCAGCAGCTTGGTAGCGACAGGGGTGACTGAAGCTTTCTTT	CASSLVATGVTEAFF	TRBJ1-1	TRBD1	NA	TRBV5-6
TGCGCCAGCAGCTTCCCTCCAGCAGATACGCAGTATTTT	CASSFPPADTQYF	TRBJ2-3	NA	NA	TRBV5-1
TGTGCCAGCAGGGGGGGCAGGGAAGTTAGGAGCTATGGCTACACCTTC	CASRGGREVRSYGYTF	TRBJ1-2	NA	many	TRBV28
TGTGCCAGCAGTCCCATACTAAAATCCTACAATGAGCAGTTCTTC	CASSPILKSYNEQFF	TRBJ2-1	NA	NA	TRBV28
TGCAGTGCTAGAGAGCCCCGGGGTGGGCCCTACAATGAGCAGTTCTTC	CSAREPRGGPYNEQFF	TRBJ2-1	NA	few	TRBV20-1
TGTGCCACCAGCAGGACAGGGGGGAACACTGAAGCTTTCTTT	CATSRTGGNTEAFF	TRBJ1-1	TRBD1	NA	TRBV15
TGCAGCGTTGCGTACAGACTAGCGGGTCACAATGAGCAGTTCTTC	CSVAYRLAGHNEQFF	TRBJ2-1	TRBD2	NA	TRBV29-1
TGCGCCAGCAGCCAAGGCGGCCTTCGCGATGAGCAGTTCTTC	CASSQGGLRDEQFF	TRBJ2-1	NA	few	TRBV4-3
TGTGCCAGCAGCGGACACAGGGGGCTTCAAGAGGAGCAGTTCTTC	CASSGHRGLQEEQFF	TRBJ2-1	TRBD1	few	TRBV28
TGTGCCAGCAGCTTATGGACAGTCCGGGCCAACGTCCTGACTTTC	CASSLWTVRANVLTF	TRBJ2-6	NA	few	TRBV7-9
TGTGCCAGCCTTGGAGGGTTGAACACTGAAGCTTTCTTT	CASLGGLNTEAFF	TRBJ1-1	NA	NA	TRBV3-1
TGTGCCAGCAGTCGAATAGAAAGTTACGAGCAGTACTTC	CASSRIESYEQYF	TRBJ2-7	NA	NA	TRBV3-1
TGTGCCAGCAGCGCGACAGGGGGCCAAGAGACCCAGTACTTC	CASSATGGQETQYF	TRBJ2-5	TRBD1	NA	TRBV7-9
TGCGCCAGCAGTAGACAGGGGAACACTGAAGCTTTCTTT	CASSRQGNTEAFF	TRBJ1-1	TRBD1	many	TRBV12-3/TRBV12-4
TGCAGCGTTGAAGATGTTCCTAGCTATTACCAAGAGACCCAGTACTTC	CSVEDVPSYYQETQYF	TRBJ2-5	NA	few	TRBV29-1
TGTGCCAGCAGTTTAGTTTCGTCCGAGCAGTACTTC	CASSLVSSEQYF	TRBJ2-7	NA	few	TRBV12-3/TRBV12-4
TGTGCCAGCAGCCCGAGTGGGGGCTATAATTCACCCCTCCACTTT	CASSPSGGYNSPLHF	TRBJ1-6	NA	NA	TRBV7-2
TGTGCCAGCAGCTTTGGGGCGGGAGTAAACATTCAGTACTTC	CASSFGAGVNIQYF	TRBJ2-4	TRBD2	many	TRBV7-2
TGCGCCAGCAGCCCGGGGACTACCACAGATACGCAGTATTTT	CASSPGTTTDTQYF	TRBJ2-3	TRBD2	NA	TRBV4-1
TGTGCCAGTAGTATAGCCCAGGGCACAGATACGCAGTATTTT	CASSIAQGTDTQYF	TRBJ2-3	NA	NA	TRBV19
TGCGCCAGCAGCCAGGGACTAGCGGGGGGTGGAGATACGCAGTATTTT	CASSQGLAGGGDTQYF	TRBJ2-3	TRBD2	few	TRBV5-1
TGTGCCAGCAGCTTACCCCTGGTCGTCAGCGGGGGCCCAAGCTCCGGGGAGCTGTTTTTT	CASSLPLVVSGGPSSGELFF	TRBJ2-2	TRBD2	NA	TRBV11-1
TGTGCCAGCAGGCAGGGGTCCAGCAATCAGCCCCAGCATTTT	CASRQGSSNQPQHF	TRBJ1-5	NA	NA	TRBV12-3/TRBV12-4
TGTGCCAGCAGCCAAGGTTGGGGGACGGGTGGAAACAATGAGCAGTTCTTC	CASSQGWGTGGNNEQFF	TRBJ2-1	NA	few	TRBV16
TGCAGTGCTAGAGTTGGGACAGGGGACCAGCCCCAGCATTTT	CSARVGTGDQPQHF	TRBJ1-5	TRBD1	many	TRBV20-1
TGTGCCAGCACCTCCGGGAGAGCTGGGGCCAACGTCCTGACTTTC	CASTSGRAGANVLTF	TRBJ2-6	NA	NA	TRBV12-3/TRBV12-4
TGCAGTGCTAACCCGAGGGGGGGCTCTGGGGCCAACGTCCTGACTTTC	CSANPRGGSGANVLTF	TRBJ2-6	NA	many	TRBV20-1
TGTGCCAGCAGCGTAGGACACTCGCCCCTAGAGACCCAGTACTTC	CASSVGHSPLETQYF	TRBJ2-5	NA	NA	TRBV9
TGCAGTGCTCCAGCGGGACAAATTAGCAATCAGCCCCAGCATTTT	CSAPAGQISNQPQHF	TRBJ1-5	NA	NA	TRBV20-1
TGTGCCAGCAGCTTAGCGCTAGGAGGGAAAGAGACCCAGTACTTC	CASSLALGGKETQYF	TRBJ2-5	NA	NA	TRBV7-9
TGTGCCAGCACCCCCCTAGCTGCAGAGACCCAGTACTTC	CASTPLAAETQYF	TRBJ2-5	NA	few	TRBV6-2/TRBV6-3
TGTGCCAGCAGCCAAGAACCCAGGGCCTTTCCTTTCGGCTACACCTTC	CASSQEPRAFPFGYTF	TRBJ1-2	NA	many	TRBV3-1
TGCAGCGTTCGACAGTTGTCGAACACCGGGGAGCTGTTTTTT	CSVRQLSNTGELFF	TRBJ2-2	NA	NA	TRBV29-1
TGTGCCTGGAGTGTAATCTTCAACACCGGGGAGCTGTTTTTT	CAWSVIFNTGELFF	TRBJ2-2	NA	NA	TRBV30
TGTGCCAGCAGCTGGGCCGGGACATCGAACACCGGGGAGCTGTTTTTT	CASSWAGTSNTGELFF	TRBJ2-2	NA	NA	TRBV3-1